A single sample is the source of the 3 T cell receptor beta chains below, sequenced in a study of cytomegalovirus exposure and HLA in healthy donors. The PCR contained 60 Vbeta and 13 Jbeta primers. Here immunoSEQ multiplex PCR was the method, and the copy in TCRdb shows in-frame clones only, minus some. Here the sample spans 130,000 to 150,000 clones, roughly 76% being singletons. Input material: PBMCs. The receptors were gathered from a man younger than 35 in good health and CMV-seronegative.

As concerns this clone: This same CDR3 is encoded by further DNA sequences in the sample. The CDR3 is CASSQVSSSGANVLTF. The CDR3 DNA is TGCGCCAGCAGCCAAGTCTCCAGCTCTGGGGCCAACGTCCTGACTTTC. The V and J genes are TRBV4-1 and TRBJ2-6, with D unclear. V gave up 1 base and J gave up 0 bases, with 7 bases separating them. CDR3 length equals 16 residues. CDR1 and CDR2 from the germline V gene are MGHRA and YSYEKL.

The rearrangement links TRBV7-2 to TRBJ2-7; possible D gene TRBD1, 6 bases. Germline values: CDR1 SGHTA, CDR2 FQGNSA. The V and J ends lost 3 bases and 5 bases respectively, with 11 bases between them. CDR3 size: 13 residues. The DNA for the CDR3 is TGTGCCAGCAGCTTCGATACAGGGCACGAGCAGTACTTC. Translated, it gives CASSFDTGHEQYF.

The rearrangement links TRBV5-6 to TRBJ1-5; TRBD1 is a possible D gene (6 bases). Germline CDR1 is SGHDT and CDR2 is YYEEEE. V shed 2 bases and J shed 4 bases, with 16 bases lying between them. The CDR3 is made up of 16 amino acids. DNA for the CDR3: TGTGCCAGCAGCTTATCAGGACAGTCCCCGAATCAGCCCCAGCATTTT. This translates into CASSLSGQSPNQPQHF.